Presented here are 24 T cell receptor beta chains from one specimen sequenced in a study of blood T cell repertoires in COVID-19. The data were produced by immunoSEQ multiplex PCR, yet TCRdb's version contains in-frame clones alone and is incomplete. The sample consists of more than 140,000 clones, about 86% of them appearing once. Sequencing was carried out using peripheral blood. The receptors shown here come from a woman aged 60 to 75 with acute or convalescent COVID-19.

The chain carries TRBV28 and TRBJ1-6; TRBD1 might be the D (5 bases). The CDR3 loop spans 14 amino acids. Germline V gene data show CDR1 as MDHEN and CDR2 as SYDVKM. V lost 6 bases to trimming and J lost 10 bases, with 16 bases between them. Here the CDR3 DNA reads TGTGCCAGCAGCAAACCCAGGGTCGGCTCACCCCTCCACTTT. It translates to CASSKPRVGSPLHF. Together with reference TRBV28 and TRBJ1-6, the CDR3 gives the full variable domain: DVKVTQSSRYLVKRTGEKVFLECVQDMDHENMFWYRQDPGLGLRLIYFSYDVKMKEKGDIPEGYSVSREKKERFSLILESASTNQTSMYLCASSKPRVGSPLHFGNGTRLTVT.

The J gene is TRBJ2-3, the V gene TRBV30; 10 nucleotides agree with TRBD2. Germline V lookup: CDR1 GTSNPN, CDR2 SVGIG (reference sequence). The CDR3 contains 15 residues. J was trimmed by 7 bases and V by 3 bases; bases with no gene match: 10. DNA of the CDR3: TGTGCCTGGAGCCCGAAGCGGGGGGGCCCAAATACGCAGTATTTT. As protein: CAWSPKRGGPNTQYF.

The CDR3 sequence: CASSLVGQGTETQYF. CDR3 sequence (DNA): TGTGCCAGCAGCTTAGTAGGACAGGGAACAGAGACCCAGTACTTC. The chain carries TRBV5-4 and TRBJ2-5; TRBD1 matches 8 bases. This CDR3 region has 15 residues. J was trimmed by 4 bases and V by 2 bases; bases with no gene match: 7. Germline-derived CDR1 and CDR2 are SGHNT and YYREEE (reference sequence).

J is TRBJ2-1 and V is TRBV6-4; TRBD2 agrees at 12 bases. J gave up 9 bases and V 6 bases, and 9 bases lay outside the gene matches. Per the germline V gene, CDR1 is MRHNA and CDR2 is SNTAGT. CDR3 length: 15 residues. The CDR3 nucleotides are TGTGCCAGCAGCAGCCTAGCGGGGGGGCCCGGTGAGCAGTTCTTC. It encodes CASSSLAGGPGEQFF.

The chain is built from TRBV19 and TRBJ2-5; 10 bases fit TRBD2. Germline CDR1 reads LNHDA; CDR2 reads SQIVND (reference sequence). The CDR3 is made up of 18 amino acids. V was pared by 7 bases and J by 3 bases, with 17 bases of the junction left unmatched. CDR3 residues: CASTKRGLAGAIKETQYF. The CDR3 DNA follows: TGTGCCAGTACCAAGCGGGGGCTAGCGGGGGCGATAAAAGAGACCCAGTACTTC.

CDR3 sequence: CASSPRGQINYGYTF. In DNA form, the CDR3 reads TGCGCCAGCAGCCCCCGGGGACAGATAAACTATGGCTACACCTTC. V usage is TRBV4-3 and J usage is TRBJ1-2, with 7 bases that match TRBD1. J lost 2 bases, V lost 4 bases, and 7 bases had no gene match. CDR3 length: 15 amino acids. Per the germline V gene, CDR1 is LGHNA and CDR2 is YSLEER.

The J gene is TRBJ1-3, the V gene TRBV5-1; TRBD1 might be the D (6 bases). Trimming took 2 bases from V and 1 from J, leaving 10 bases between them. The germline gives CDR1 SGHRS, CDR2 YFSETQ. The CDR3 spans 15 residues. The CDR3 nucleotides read TGCGCCAGCAGCTTTACAGGGAATTCTGGAAACACCATATATTTT. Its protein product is CASSFTGNSGNTIYF.

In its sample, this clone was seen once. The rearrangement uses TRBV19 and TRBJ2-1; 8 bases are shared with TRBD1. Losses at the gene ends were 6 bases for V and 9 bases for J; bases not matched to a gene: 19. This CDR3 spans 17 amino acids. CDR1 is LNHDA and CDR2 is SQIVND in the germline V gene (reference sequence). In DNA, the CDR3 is TGTGCCAGTAGCGAGACAGGGGTCGGCTGGGACCCCCTTGAGCAGTTCTTC. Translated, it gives CASSETGVGWDPLEQFF.

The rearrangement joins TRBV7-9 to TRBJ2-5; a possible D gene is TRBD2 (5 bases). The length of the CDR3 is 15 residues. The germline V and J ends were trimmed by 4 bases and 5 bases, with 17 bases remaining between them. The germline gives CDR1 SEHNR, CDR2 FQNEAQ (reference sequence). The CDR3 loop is CASSYYEGARETQYF. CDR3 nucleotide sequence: TGTGCCAGCAGCTACTACGAGGGAGCTAGGGAGACCCAGTACTTC.

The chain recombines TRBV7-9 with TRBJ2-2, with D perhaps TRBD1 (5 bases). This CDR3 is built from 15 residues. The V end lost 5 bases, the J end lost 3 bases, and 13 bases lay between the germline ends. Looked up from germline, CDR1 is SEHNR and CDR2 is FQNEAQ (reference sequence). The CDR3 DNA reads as TGTGCCAGCAGCCCATCTCTAGGGGACACCGGGGAGCTGTTTTTT. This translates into CASSPSLGDTGELFF.

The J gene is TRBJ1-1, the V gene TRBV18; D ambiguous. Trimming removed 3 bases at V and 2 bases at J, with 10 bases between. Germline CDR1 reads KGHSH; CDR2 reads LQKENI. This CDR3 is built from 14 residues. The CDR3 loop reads CASSPDGVNTEAFF. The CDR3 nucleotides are TGTGCCAGCTCACCCGACGGGGTCAACACTGAAGCTTTCTTT.

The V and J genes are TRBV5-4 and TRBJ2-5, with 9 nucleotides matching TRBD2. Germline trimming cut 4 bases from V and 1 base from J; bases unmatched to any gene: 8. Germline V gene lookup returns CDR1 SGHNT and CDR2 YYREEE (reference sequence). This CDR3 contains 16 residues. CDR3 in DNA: TGTGCCAGCAGCCCCACTAGCGGGCGCTTCCAAGAGACCCAGTACTTC. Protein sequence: CASSPTSGRFQETQYF.

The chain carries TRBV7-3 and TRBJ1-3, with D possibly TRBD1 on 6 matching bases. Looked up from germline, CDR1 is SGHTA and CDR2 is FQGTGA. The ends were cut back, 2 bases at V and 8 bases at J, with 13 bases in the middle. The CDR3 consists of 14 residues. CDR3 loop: CASSLGYNRDTIYF. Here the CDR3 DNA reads TGTGCCAGCAGCTTAGGGTACAACAGGGACACCATATATTTT.

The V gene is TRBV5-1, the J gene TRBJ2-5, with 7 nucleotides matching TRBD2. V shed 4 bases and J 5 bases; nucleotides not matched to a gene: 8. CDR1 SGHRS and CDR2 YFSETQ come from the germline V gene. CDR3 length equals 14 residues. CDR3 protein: CASSPGGSGETQYF. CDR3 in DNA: TGCGCCAGCAGCCCCGGGGGGTCGGGGGAGACCCAGTACTTC.

CDR3: CASSDRGPGTQYF. CDR3 sequence (DNA): TGTGCCAGCAGTGACAGGGGGCCTGGGACCCAGTACTTC. The V call is TRBV6-2 or TRBV6-3, the J call TRBJ2-5; TRBD1 matches 10 bases. The CDR3 consists of 13 residues. Germline assignment: CDR1 MNHEY and CDR2 SVGEGT. V shed 5 bases, J shed 7 bases, and the junction held 4 bases outside the gene matches.

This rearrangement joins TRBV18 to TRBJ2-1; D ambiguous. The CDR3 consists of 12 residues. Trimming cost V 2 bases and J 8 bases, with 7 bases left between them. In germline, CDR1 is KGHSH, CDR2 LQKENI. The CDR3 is CASSPSFHEQFF. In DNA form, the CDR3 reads TGTGCCAGCTCACCATCGTTCCATGAGCAGTTCTTC.

CDR3 protein: CASISSRDRTLANYGYTF. DNA for the CDR3: TGTGCCAGCATTTCGTCTCGGGACAGGACCTTAGCTAACTATGGCTACACCTTC. This chain connects TRBV28 to TRBJ1-2; 8 positions match TRBD1. The CDR3 spans 18 residues. Germline V lookup: CDR1 MDHEN, CDR2 SYDVKM. With 7 bases clipped from V and 0 bases from J, the junction kept 16 bases outside the gene matches.

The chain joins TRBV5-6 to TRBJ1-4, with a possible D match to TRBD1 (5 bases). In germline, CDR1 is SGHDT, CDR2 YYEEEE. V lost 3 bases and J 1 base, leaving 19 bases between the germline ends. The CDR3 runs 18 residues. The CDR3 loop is CASSYLGGGEGTNEKLFF. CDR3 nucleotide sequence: TGTGCCAGCAGCTACCTTGGTGGAGGGGAGGGAACTAATGAAAAACTGTTTTTT.

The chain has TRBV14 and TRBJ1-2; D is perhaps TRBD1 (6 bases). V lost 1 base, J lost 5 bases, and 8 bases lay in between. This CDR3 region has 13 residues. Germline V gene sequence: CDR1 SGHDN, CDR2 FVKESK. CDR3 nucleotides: TGTGCCAGCAGCCAAGCAGGGGCTTATGGCTACACCTTC. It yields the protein CASSQAGAYGYTF.

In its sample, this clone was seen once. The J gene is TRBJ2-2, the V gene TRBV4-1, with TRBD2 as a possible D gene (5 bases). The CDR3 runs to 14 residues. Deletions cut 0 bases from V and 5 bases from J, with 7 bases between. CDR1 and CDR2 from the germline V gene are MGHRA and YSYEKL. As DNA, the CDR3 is TGCGCCAGCAGCCAAGACGAGGGAACCGGGGAGCTGTTTTTT. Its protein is CASSQDEGTGELFF.

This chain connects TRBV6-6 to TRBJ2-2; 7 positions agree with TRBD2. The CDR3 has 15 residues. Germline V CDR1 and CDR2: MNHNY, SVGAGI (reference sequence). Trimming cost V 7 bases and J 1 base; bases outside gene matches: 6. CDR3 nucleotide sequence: TGTGCCAGCAAGAGAAGCGGGGAGAACACCGGGGAGCTGTTTTTT. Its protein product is CASKRSGENTGELFF.

The CDR3 DNA reads TGCGCCAGCAGTCCGGGACAGGGTCTCGACGGGAACACCGGGGAGCTGTTTTTT. It is translated as CASSPGQGLDGNTGELFF. The chain has TRBV5-1 and TRBJ2-2; 9 bases fit TRBD1. CDR1 and CDR2 from the germline V gene are SGHRS and YFSETQ. This CDR3 is 18 amino acids long. After removal of 5 bases from V and 1 base from J, the junction contained 12 bases not matched to a gene. Looking up the rest from reference TRBV5-1 and TRBJ2-2 gives the full variable domain: KAGVTQTPRYLIKTRGQQVTLSCSPISGHRSVSWYQQTPGQGLQFLFEYFSETQRNKGNFPGRFSGRQFSNSRSEMNVSTLELGDSALYLCASSPGQGLDGNTGELFFGEGSRLTVL.

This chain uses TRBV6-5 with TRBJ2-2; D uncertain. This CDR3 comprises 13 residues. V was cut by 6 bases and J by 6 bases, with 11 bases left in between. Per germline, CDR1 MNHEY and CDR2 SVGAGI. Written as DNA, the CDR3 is TGTGCCAGCAGACGAGGTAGTCCCGGGGAGCTGTTTTTT. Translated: CASRRGSPGELFF.

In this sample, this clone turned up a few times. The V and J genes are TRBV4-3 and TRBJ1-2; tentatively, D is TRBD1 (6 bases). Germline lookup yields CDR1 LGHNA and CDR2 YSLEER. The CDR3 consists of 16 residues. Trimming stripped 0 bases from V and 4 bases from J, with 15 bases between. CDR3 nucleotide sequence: TGCGCCAGCAGCCAAGAGGCGACAGGCGGGCGCTATGGCTACACCTTC. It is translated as CASSQEATGGRYGYTF.